The sequence of this T cell receptor beta chain was determined in a study of cytomegalovirus exposure and HLA in healthy donors (TCRdb year 2017). About the full investigation: An earlier analysis of several hundred of the donors reported under 300 Gb of sequence data and some 110 million unique TCR beta sequences obtained from about 179 million T cells. An early release that covered fewer than 800 HLA-typed donors contained around 330 gigabases of sequencing data and 65 million to 100 million unique TCR sequences. Of the 300 to 450 genotyped donors, 65% to 90% were placed in the genetic ancestry cluster associated with self-reported Caucasian donors. The study aimed to test whether cataloging public T cell receptors could reveal signatures of past pathogen exposure. The study used immunosequencing to profile the T cell repertoires of 600 to 850 subjects and linked those repertoires to cytomegalovirus serostatus. Besides the first cohort of 550 to 750 subjects, a separate validation cohort made up of roughly 130 different subjects was used. To predict cytomegalovirus infection status, the study combined high-throughput TCR immunosequencing, statistical association of individual TCRs with disease status, and machine learning. In a later analysis, previously published TCR beta repertoires from more than 500 donors were re-analyzed and high-resolution HLA genotyping was added so that TCR occurrence patterns could be studied. In the later analysis, no new phenotypic data were used to find candidate immune exposures; instead, reliance was placed on TCR beta sequences and their occurrence across donors. An earlier analysis of approximately 640 of the donors applied high-throughput TCR beta sequencing to assess whether each TCR beta V gene segment acted as functional or pseudogenic. Donor age, sex, ethnicity and CMV serostatus were compiled together with the repertoire data. Genome-wide SNP genotypes for about 65% of the roughly 700 donors were used in a later genetic analysis, which treated that subset as a discovery cohort. All discovery cohort repertoires had been generated on a single sequencing platform. Class I and class II HLA loci were covered by the typing at four-digit resolution. The number of typed donors differed by locus: roughly 629-630 for A, B, C, DRB1 and DQB1; about 520 for DQA1; about 600 for DPA1; and 400 to 480 for DPB1. Four or five DR-DQ haplotypes were handled as single units for association and clustering, since linkage in the cohort was strong. Across about 370 genotyped donors of the cohort, an average of roughly 230,000 unique TCR beta nucleotide sequences per donor were sequenced, and roughly 18% of those sequences were non-productive.

Comments on this clone: There is no known antigen for this receptor. No base quality values were provided; no much bigger clone lies one nucleotide off.

The protocol used for the library was the immunoSEQ multiplex PCR assay. A mixture of 60 forward primers for TCR Vbeta segments and 13 reverse primers for TCR Jbeta segments was used in the multiplex PCR. The CDR3 region of rearranged TCR beta genes was amplified from genomic DNA with a multiplex PCR assay. On the Illumina HiSeq System, the amplified TCR beta libraries were sequenced as 87-base-pair reads. The authors' pipeline ran thus. Across the 600 to 700 repertoires, a later analysis counted some 80 million unique TCR beta chains, roughly 11 million of which were shared by at least two donors. To remove PCR and sequencing errors, raw reads were error-corrected and collapsed into unique sequences using a nearest-neighbor algorithm that merged closely related sequences. CDR3 sequences were aligned to IMGT reference sequences to assign V, D and J gene segments. For a sequence to be retained, a match of at least six nucleotides was required to both a V gene segment and a J gene segment. Rearrangements were classified as productive when the CDR3 lacked stop codons and remained in frame with V and J, and all other rearrangements were classified as non-productive. CDR3 was defined according to IMGT convention as the region running from the second conserved V-encoded cysteine to the conserved J-encoded phenylalanine. Sequences without an unambiguous match to a single V gene segment were excluded from the earlier analysis of about 600 of the donors. In an earlier analysis of around 590 of the donors, a V segment was called functional when productive rearrangements were above 56.7%, and segregating when the standard deviation between donors exceeded 5%. To diagnose cytomegalovirus status from the catalog of TCR beta chain sequences, a statistical classification framework was built. A later analysis assigned V and J genes by comparing TCR nucleotide sequences with IMGT/GENE-DB human TR gene sequences. A later analysis assigned CDR3 sequences and most-parsimonious VDJ recombination scenarios with the TCRdist pipeline. In a later analysis, each TCR beta chain was defined by its CDR3 amino acid sequence together with its V-gene family, and reads lacking a unique V-gene family were excluded. As a way to deal with suspected cross-contamination and a sequencing artifact, a later analysis dropped approximately 590 nucleotide sequences that were highly shared and had low generation probability. In a later analysis, a clonal expansion index for each public chain was calculated from normalized within-repertoire ranks of inferred template counts. A later analysis computed generation probabilities with a VDJ recombination model fitted to out-of-frame rearrangements, and checked the results against IGoR. A later analysis scored TCR-TCR, TCR-HLA and TCR-CMV co-occurrence with hypergeometric tests, applying a repertoire-size bias correction to TCR pairs. In a later analysis, false discovery rates were estimated by permuting HLA or CMV assignments 20 times. In a later analysis, co-occurring TCRs were grouped using DBSCAN, with TCRdist sequence similarity added in when clustering inside HLA-allele-positive subsets. Repertoires with fewer than 30,000 or more than 120,000 public chains, plus five repertoires with anomalous nucleotide sharing, were excluded from co-occurrence clustering. TCRdb stores this immuneACCESS table with in-frame sequences only. Part of the clones is absent; in the studies checked, under half of the shortfall reflects unresolved V genes, and no reason is known for the rest. The V and J calls and clone size come from that table; D and trimming were worked out from the DNA. In this sample the table shows around 100,000 clones, about 76% of which occur a single time. The ten largest clones take up 4.8% of the sample.

The cohort comprised some 730 healthy bone marrow donors. Cohort members were all nominally healthy when sampled, although unrecorded immune exposures were likely present. The donor tested CMV seropositive and was one of the 289 seropositive cohort members. A peripheral blood sample was collected from each donor, and TCR beta sequencing was performed on peripheral blood mononuclear cells. Genomic DNA extraction from the blood cell samples was performed with the Qiagen DNeasy Blood Extraction Kit. What the study reported, not specific to this receptor: A cluster of highly shared sequence variants was judged likely to be a technical artifact of the sequencing pipeline. In a later genetic analysis, fewer N-insertions in productive TCRs were reported among donors in an Asian-associated ancestry cluster than the roughly 700-donor mean. In a later analysis, TCR association rates were found to vary across HLA loci, with the most associated TCRs seen for DRB1 alleles and the fewest for HLA-C alleles. Correlated functional status among segregating V segments might reflect linkage disequilibrium, but an unknown experimental factor could not be ruled out. Because some donors lacked HLA typing at each locus, the association tests relied only on the typed subset. The earlier analysis of approximately 590 of the donors excluded roughly 17 rarely observed V segments, including chromosome 9 orphons, because counts were too low. Across donors, most TCR sequences were observed very rarely, whereas some public TCRs were present in many individuals. CMV serostatus was the only immune exposure information available for the cohort. When HLA alleles, especially DR and DQ, strongly co-occurred, attributing TCR associations to individual alleles was difficult. This cohort had only TCR beta chains sequenced, and the lack of alpha or paired-chain data limited which features could be detected. In a later analysis, most CMV-associated TCR beta chains were found to appear HLA-restricted, with HLA associations seemingly driven largely by CMV exposure. Some IMGT-functional V segments, including TRBV6-2 and TRBV6-3, could not be distinguished by the 87-base-pair reads and were therefore excluded. The presence/absence analyses assumed that sequencing depth was roughly uniform across donors, and that assumption may not be true. In vitro tests confirmed that a few of the cytomegalovirus-associated TCR beta chains recognize cytomegalovirus antigens. A later analysis found that HLA-associated TCR beta chains were more clonally expanded and had lower generation probabilities than equally common non-associated chains. A later analysis associated 15,000 to 20,000 TCR beta sequences with specific HLA alleles at a false discovery rate of 0.05. A later analysis reported that several top co-occurrence clusters appeared linked to parvovirus B19, influenza, CMV and Epstein-Barr virus. The study gave a list of about 150 TCR beta chains associated with cytomegalovirus. Broadly in line with IMGT annotations, most TCR beta V segments showed up in productive rearrangements about 87% or about 30% of the time in an earlier analysis of around 600 of the donors. A further reported finding was that TCR beta sequences accurately predicted the HLA-A and HLA-B alleles for most subjects in the first cohort. The classifier was reported to diagnose cytomegalovirus status with high specificity and sensitivity in both the original and validation cohorts. In a later genetic analysis, a missense DCLRE1C variant was associated with V-gene and J-gene trimming of TCR beta chains, and the association was replicated in an independent cohort. According to the authors, the approach could potentially be generalized to other disease states and immunological phenotypes.

Its CDR3 holds 11 amino acids, cysteine through phenylalanine. The DNA shown is the 33-base CDR3, in frame from base 1. A distance of 6 bases separates the germline ends of V and J, which lose 5 bases and 5 bases respectively. In the germline V gene, CDR1 corresponds to SGHAT and CDR2 to FQNNGV. The sequence links TRBV11-2 to TRBJ1-2; the D gene remains uncertain. The receptor's source is a man aged 25-45 years in good health and CMV-seropositive. What was sequenced was PBMCs. The DNA sequence reads TGTGCCAGCAGCAACTCTTATGGCTACACCTTC. It is translated as CASSNSYGYTF. The CDR3, completed at both ends by the reference TRBV11-2 and TRBJ1-2 genes, gives the full variable domain EAGVAQSPRYKIIEKRQSVAFWCNPISGHATLYWYQQILGQGPKLLIQFQNNGVVDDSQLPKDRFSAERLKGVDSTLKIQPAKLEDSAVYLCASSNSYGYTFGSGTRLTVV.